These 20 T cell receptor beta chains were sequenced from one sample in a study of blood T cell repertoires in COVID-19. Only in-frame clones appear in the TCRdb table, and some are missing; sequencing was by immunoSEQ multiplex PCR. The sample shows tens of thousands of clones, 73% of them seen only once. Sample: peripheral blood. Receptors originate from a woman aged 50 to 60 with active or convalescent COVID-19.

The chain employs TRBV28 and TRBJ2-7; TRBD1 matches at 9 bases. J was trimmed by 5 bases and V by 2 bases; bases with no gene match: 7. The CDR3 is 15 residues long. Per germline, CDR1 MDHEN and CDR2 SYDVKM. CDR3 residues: CASSLGGQGSNEQYF. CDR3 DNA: TGTGCCAGCAGTTTAGGCGGACAGGGGTCCAACGAGCAGTACTTC. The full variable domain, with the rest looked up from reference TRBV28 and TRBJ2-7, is DVKVTQSSRYLVKRTGEKVFLECVQDMDHENMFWYRQDPGLGLRLIYFSYDVKMKEKGDIPEGYSVSREKKERFSLILESASTNQTSMYLCASSLGGQGSNEQYFGPGTRLTVT.

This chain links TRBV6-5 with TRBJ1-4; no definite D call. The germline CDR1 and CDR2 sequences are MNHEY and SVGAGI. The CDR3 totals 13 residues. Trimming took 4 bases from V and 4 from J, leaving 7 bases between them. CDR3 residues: CASSSSGNEKLFF. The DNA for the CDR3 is TGTGCCAGCAGTTCCAGCGGTAATGAAAAACTGTTTTTT.

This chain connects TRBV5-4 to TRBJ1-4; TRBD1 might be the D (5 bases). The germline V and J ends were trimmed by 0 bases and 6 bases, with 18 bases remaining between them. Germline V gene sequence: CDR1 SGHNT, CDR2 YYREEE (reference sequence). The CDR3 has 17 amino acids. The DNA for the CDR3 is TGTGCCAGCAGCTTGGCCCCTCCAGGGAGGGGTGATGAAAAACTGTTTTTT. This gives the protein CASSLAPPGRGDEKLFF.

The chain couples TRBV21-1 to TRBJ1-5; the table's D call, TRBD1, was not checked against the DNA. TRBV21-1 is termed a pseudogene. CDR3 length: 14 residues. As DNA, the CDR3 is TGTGCCAGCAGCAAAGGGGGCGGCCGTCAGCCCCAGCATTTT. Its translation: CASSKGGGRQPQHF.

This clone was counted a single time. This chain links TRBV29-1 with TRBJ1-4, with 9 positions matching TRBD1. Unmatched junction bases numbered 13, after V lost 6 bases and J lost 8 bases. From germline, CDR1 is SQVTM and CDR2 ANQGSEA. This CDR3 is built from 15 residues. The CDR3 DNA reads TGCAGCGTGCCGGCCCGGACAGGGGAGGAGGAAAAACTGTTTTTT. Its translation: CSVPARTGEEEKLFF.

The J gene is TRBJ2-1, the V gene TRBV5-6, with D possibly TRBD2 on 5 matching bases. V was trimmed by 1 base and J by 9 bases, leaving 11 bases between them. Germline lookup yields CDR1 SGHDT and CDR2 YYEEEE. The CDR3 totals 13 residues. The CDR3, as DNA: TGTGCCAGCAGCTTGTGGAGCGGCGCTGAGCAGTTCTTC. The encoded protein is CASSLWSGAEQFF.

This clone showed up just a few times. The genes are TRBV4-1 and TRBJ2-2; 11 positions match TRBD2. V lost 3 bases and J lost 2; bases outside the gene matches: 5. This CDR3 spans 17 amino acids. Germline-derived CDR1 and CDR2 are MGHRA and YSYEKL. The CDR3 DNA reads TGCGCCAGCAGCCAGAGACTAGCGGGACTCAACACCGGGGAGCTGTTTTTT. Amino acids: CASSQRLAGLNTGELFF.

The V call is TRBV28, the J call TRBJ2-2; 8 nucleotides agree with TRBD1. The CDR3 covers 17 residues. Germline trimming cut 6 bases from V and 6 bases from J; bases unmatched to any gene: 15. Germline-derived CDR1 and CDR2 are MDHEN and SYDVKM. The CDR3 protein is CASREWGDRRWSGELFF. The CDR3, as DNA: TGTGCCAGCAGGGAATGGGGGGACAGGAGGTGGTCCGGGGAGCTGTTTTTT.

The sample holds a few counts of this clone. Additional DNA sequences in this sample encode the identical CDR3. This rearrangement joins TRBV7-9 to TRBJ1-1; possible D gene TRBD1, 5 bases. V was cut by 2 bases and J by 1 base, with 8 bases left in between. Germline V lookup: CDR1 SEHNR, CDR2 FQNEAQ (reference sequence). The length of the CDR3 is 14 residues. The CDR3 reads CASSLQGRNTEAFF. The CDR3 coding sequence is TGTGCCAGCAGCTTACAGGGTCGGAACACTGAAGCTTTCTTT.

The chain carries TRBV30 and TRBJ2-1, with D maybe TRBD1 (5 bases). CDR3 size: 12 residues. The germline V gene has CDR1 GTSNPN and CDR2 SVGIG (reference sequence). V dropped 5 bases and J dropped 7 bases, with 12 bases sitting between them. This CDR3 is CAWVRQINEQFF. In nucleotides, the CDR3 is TGTGCCTGGGTTAGACAGATTAATGAGCAGTTCTTC.

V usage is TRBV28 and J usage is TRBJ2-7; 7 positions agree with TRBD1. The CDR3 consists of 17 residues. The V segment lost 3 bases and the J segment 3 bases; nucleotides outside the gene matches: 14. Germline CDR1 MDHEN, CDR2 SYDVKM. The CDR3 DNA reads TGTGCCAGCAGTTTGTCCGGGACAGTCCTAACACTCTACGAGCAGTACTTC. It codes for CASSLSGTVLTLYEQYF.

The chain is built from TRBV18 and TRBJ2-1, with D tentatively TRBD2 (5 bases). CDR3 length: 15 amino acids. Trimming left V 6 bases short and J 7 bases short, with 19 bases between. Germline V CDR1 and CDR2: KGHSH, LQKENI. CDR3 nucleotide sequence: TGTGCCAGCTCCCCGGACTTCACACCTCATAATGAGCAGTTCTTC. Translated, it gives CASSPDFTPHNEQFF.

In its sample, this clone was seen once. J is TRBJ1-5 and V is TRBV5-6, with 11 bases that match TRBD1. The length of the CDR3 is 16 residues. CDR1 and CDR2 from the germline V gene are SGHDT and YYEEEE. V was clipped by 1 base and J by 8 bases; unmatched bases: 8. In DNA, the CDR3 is TGTGCCAGCAGCTTGAAGGACAGGGGGCGCGGCGAGCCCCAGCATTTT. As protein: CASSLKDRGRGEPQHF.

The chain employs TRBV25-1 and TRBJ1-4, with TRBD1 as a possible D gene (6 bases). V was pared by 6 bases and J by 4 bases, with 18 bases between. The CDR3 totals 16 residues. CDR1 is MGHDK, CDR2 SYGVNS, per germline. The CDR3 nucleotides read TGTGCCAGCAGAACCGGGACAACACCCAATAATGAAAAACTGTTTTTT. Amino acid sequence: CASRTGTTPNNEKLFF.

This CDR3 is CASSATGTGREKLFF. The CDR3 coding sequence is TGTGCCAGCAGCGCGACCGGGACAGGGAGGGAAAAACTGTTTTTT. J is TRBJ1-4 and V is TRBV7-9; TRBD1 agrees at 9 bases. Germline values: CDR1 SEHNR, CDR2 FQNEAQ (reference sequence). V dropped 5 bases and J dropped 8; count of bases not matched to a gene: 9. This CDR3 spans 15 amino acids. The full variable domain, rest sourced from reference TRBV7-9 and TRBJ1-4, is DTGVSQNPRHKITKRGQNVTFRCDPISEHNRLYWYRQTLGQGPEFLTYFQNEAQLEKSRLLSDRFSAERPKGSFSTLEIQRTEQGDSAMYLCASSATGTGREKLFFGSGTQLSVL.

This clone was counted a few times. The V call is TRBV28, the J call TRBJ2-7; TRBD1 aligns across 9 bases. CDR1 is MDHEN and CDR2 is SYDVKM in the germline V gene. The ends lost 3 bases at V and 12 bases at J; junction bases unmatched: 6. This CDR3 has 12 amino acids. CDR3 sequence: CASSFKGTGRYF. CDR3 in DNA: TGTGCCAGCAGTTTTAAAGGGACAGGGCGGTACTTC. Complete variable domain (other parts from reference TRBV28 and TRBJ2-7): DVKVTQSSRYLVKRTGEKVFLECVQDMDHENMFWYRQDPGLGLRLIYFSYDVKMKEKGDIPEGYSVSREKKERFSLILESASTNQTSMYLCASSFKGTGRYFGPGTRLTVT.

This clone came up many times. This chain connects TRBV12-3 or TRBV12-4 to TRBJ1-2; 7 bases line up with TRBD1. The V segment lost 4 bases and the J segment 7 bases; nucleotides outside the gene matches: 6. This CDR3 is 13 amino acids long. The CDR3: CASSSDRKSGYTF. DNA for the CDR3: TGTGCCAGCAGTTCGGACAGGAAAAGTGGCTACACCTTC.

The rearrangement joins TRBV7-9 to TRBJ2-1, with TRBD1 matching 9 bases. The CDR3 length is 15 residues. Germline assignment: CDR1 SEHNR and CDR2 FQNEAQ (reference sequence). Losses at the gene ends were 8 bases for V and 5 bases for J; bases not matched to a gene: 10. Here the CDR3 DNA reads TGTGCCAGCCTGAGGACAGGGGCAGATCACAATGAGCAGTTCTTC. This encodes CASLRTGADHNEQFF.

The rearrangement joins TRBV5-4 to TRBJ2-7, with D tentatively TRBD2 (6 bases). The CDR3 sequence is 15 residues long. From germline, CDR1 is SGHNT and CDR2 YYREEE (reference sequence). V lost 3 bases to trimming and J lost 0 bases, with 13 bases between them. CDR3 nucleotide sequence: TGTGCCAGCAGCTCCAGAGCGGGCATCTCCTACGAGCAGTACTTC. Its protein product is CASSSRAGISYEQYF.

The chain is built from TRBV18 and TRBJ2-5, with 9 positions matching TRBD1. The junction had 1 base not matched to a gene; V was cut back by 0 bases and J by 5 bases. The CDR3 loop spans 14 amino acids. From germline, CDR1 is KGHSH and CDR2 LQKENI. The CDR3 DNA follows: TGTGCCAGCTCACCACCGACAGGGGGGGAGACCCAGTACTTC. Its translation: CASSPPTGGETQYF.